The 21 T cell receptor beta chains below come from one sample, sequenced in a study of neurological immune-mediated disorders. The time point was: longitudinal time-point 1 (baseline). TCRdb independently ran MiXCR on the 5' RACE reads; one entry per CDR3 protein. Of tens of thousands of distinct CDR3 sequences in the sample, 3% to 3.5% were seen once. Sequenced: PBMCs. These receptors were collected from a woman aged 60-70 years with multiple sclerosis.

This clonotype has at least ten counts. V and J are TRBV20-1 and TRBJ1-5, with 8 bases lining up with TRBD1. The germline gives CDR1 DFQATT, CDR2 SNEGSKA (reference sequence). There are 11 residues in the CDR3. V gave up 6 bases and J gave up 10 bases; unmatched junction bases: 5. DNA of the CDR3: TGCAGTGCGGAGGCAGGGGGCCCCCAGCATTTT. This encodes CSAEAGGPQHF.

This clonotype was picked up many times. CDR3 protein: CASSLNRLRDEQFF. CDR3 nucleotides: TGTGCCAGCAGCTTGAACAGGCTCAGGGATGAGCAGTTCTTC. This rearrangement joins TRBV5-6 to TRBJ2-1; tentative D call: TRBD1 (5 bases). Germline assignment: CDR1 SGHDT and CDR2 YYEEEE. Between the trimmed V and J ends, which lost 1 base and 8 bases, there was a span of 13 bases. This CDR3 contains 14 residues.

This clonotype has more than one count but fewer than ten. The chain employs TRBV5-1 and TRBJ2-1; 7 bases map to TRBD1. This CDR3 has 16 amino acids. Germline lookup yields CDR1 SGHRS and CDR2 YFSETQ. The V gene end was trimmed by 1 base and the J gene end by 6 bases; junction bases not matched to a gene: 10. CDR3 in amino acids: CASSLTVRDSGNEQFF. Written as DNA, the CDR3 is TGCGCCAGCAGCTTGACCGTCCGGGACAGCGGCAATGAGCAGTTCTTC.

The table lists this clonotype with many counts. CDR3 DNA: TGCAGTGCTTTAGCGGTCCAAGAGACCCAGTACTTC. Translation gives CSALAVQETQYF. The gene calls are TRBV20-1 and TRBJ2-5; perhaps TRBD2 as D (6 bases). Per the germline V gene, CDR1 is DFQATT and CDR2 is SNEGSKA (reference sequence). The CDR3 is 12 amino acids. Trimming removed 5 bases from V and 1 base from J, with 8 bases in between.

This clonotype was seen at least ten times. This chain uses TRBV7-2 with TRBJ2-7, with D maybe TRBD2 (6 bases). The germline gives CDR1 SGHTA, CDR2 FQGNSA. V dropped 1 base and J dropped 6 bases, with 10 bases sitting between them. The CDR3 has 13 residues. The CDR3 is CASSLETSREQYF. The CDR3 DNA sequence: TGTGCCAGCAGCTTAGAGACTAGTCGCGAGCAGTACTTC.

This clonotype came up a few times. This clone may be a read error of a much larger clone one base away. This chain connects TRBV5-1 to TRBJ2-2, with no clear D. The germline V and J ends were trimmed by 3 bases and 0 bases, with 9 bases remaining between them. CDR3 size: 15 residues. The germline V gene has CDR1 SGHRS and CDR2 YFSETQ. The CDR3 protein is CASSYTATNTGELFF. DNA for the CDR3: TGCGCCAGCAGCTACACGGCCACGAACACCGGGGAGCTGTTTTTT.

This clonotype came up once. A clone one base away is much larger, so this may be a read error. The chain combines TRBV20-1 with TRBJ2-1; 7 nucleotides line up with TRBD2. Germline CDR1 and CDR2: DFQATT and SNEGSKA (reference sequence). After removal of 1 base from V and 0 bases from J, the junction contained 3 bases not matched to a gene. The CDR3 totals 15 residues. In DNA, the CDR3 is TGCAGTGCTAGAGGCGGGGGTAACTCCTACAATGAGCAGTTCTTC. This codes for CSARGGGNSYNEQFF.

Ten or more counts support this clonotype. The genes are TRBV11-2 and TRBJ1-4, with D tentatively TRBD1 (5 bases). V lost 4 bases, J lost 10 bases, and 16 bases lay in between. CDR1 and CDR2 (germline): SGHAT, FQNNGV. This CDR3 is built from 14 residues. Here the CDR3 reads CASSSSRGSVKLFF. The CDR3 nucleotides read TGTGCCAGCAGCTCTAGCCGGGGCTCCGTAAAACTGTTTTTT.

This clonotype has at least ten counts. The chain joins TRBV19 to TRBJ1-2; D might be TRBD1 (5 bases). V dropped 8 bases and J dropped 0 bases, with 13 bases sitting between them. The CDR3 is 14 amino acids. Germline V lookup: CDR1 LNHDA, CDR2 SQIVND (reference sequence). CDR3 nucleotides: TGTGCCAGTTCCCGGGACGTAACTAACTATGGCTACACCTTC. It yields the protein CASSRDVTNYGYTF.

The rearrangement uses TRBV6-5 and TRBJ1-6; no clear D gene. CDR1 is MNHEY and CDR2 is SVGAGI in the germline V gene. The CDR3 runs to 15 residues. Between the trimmed V and J ends, which lost 6 bases and 0 bases, there was a span of 9 bases. The CDR3 region is CASRGGASYNSPLHF. CDR3 bases: TGTGCCAGCAGGGGAGGAGCCTCCTATAATTCACCCCTCCACTTT.

This clonotype was counted many times. CDR3 sequence (DNA): TGCAGTGCTAGAGTTACAGCCGGGAATTCACCCCTCCACTTT. It is translated as CSARVTAGNSPLHF. The V call is TRBV20-1, the J call TRBJ1-6; D unresolved. The CDR3 sequence is 14 residues long. V was pared by 1 base and J by 7 bases, with 11 bases between. CDR1 DFQATT and CDR2 SNEGSKA come from the germline V gene (reference sequence).

This clonotype has a count of ten or more. This chain connects TRBV6-5 to TRBJ1-1; tentative D call: TRBD1 (6 bases). Germline V CDR1 and CDR2: MNHEY, SVGAGI. This CDR3 comprises 14 residues. Trimming left V 3 bases short and J 4 bases short, with 12 bases between. The CDR3 bases are TGTGCCAGCAGTTATTCGCACAGGGTCACTGAAGCTTTCTTT. Translated: CASSYSHRVTEAFF.

There are many counts of this clonotype. The genes are TRBV20-1 and TRBJ2-5; tentative D call: TRBD1 (6 bases). From germline, CDR1 is DFQATT and CDR2 SNEGSKA (reference sequence). Deletions cut 0 bases from V and 1 base from J, with 12 bases between. This CDR3 is built from 15 residues. The CDR3 region is CSARDSRTAQETQYF. CDR3 nucleotides: TGCAGTGCTAGAGATTCGCGGACAGCCCAAGAGACCCAGTACTTC.

This clonotype was found many times. The chain has TRBV12-3 or TRBV12-4 and TRBJ1-5; D perhaps matches TRBD1 (6 bases). V was clipped by 5 bases and J by 2 bases, with 19 bases between them. This CDR3 is 17 amino acids long. DNA for the CDR3: TGTGCCAGCAGTCCCCAGACAGGCGTAGAAGGCAATCAGCCCCAGCATTTT. Translation: CASSPQTGVEGNQPQHF.

This clonotype appeared many times. This chain uses TRBV20-1 with TRBJ2-2, with 16 positions matching TRBD2. The CDR3 is 16 amino acids. Germline trimming cut 6 bases from V and 6 bases from J; bases unmatched to any gene: 7. Germline CDR1 is DFQATT and CDR2 is SNEGSKA (reference sequence). The CDR3 sequence: CSATGLAGGLAGELFF. DNA for the CDR3: TGCAGTGCCACGGGACTAGCGGGGGGGCTGGCCGGGGAGCTGTTTTTT.

Many counts were recorded for this clonotype. This chain joins TRBV20-1 and TRBJ2-1; no reliable D call. Germline V gives CDR1 DFQATT, CDR2 SNEGSKA (reference sequence). The CDR3 is 15 residues long. V lost 6 bases and J lost 1, with 16 bases in between. In nucleotides, the CDR3 is TGCAGTGCCAGAAACCCTGCGAGTTCCTACAATGAGCAGTTCTTC. This gives the protein CSARNPASSYNEQFF.

This clonotype was recorded at least ten times. This chain uses TRBV5-1 with TRBJ2-5; D not resolved. Germline CDR1 is SGHRS and CDR2 is YFSETQ. This CDR3 has 13 amino acids. The ends were cut back, 0 bases at V and 2 bases at J, with 5 bases in the middle. The CDR3 nucleotides are TGCGCCAGCAGCTTGGAGCTGCAAGAGACCCAGTACTTC. Translation gives CASSLELQETQYF.

This clonotype was recorded at least ten times. J is TRBJ2-5 and V is TRBV6-5; 8 positions agree with TRBD1. The CDR3 covers 13 residues. CDR1 is MNHEY and CDR2 is SVGAGI in the germline V gene. V was pared by 6 bases and J by 5 bases, with 5 bases of the junction left unmatched. This chain's CDR3 is CASRGQGVETQYF. DNA for the CDR3: TGTGCCAGCAGAGGACAGGGTGTGGAGACCCAGTACTTC.

This clonotype was seen ten or more times. V gene TRBV5-5 combines with J gene TRBJ2-2; D remains unclear. The CDR3 loop spans 14 amino acids. The V gene lost 2 bases and the J gene lost 0 bases, with 5 bases spanning the gap. Germline CDR1 and CDR2: SGHKS and YYEKEE (reference sequence). This chain's CDR3 is CASSFDPNTGELFF. The CDR3 DNA reads TGTGCCAGCAGCTTTGATCCGAACACCGGGGAGCTGTTTTTT.

This clonotype is categorized as medium-sized. V usage is TRBV5-1 and J usage is TRBJ2-1, with 11 bases identical to TRBD2. Trimming cost V 4 bases and J 3 bases; bases outside gene matches: 3. Germline lookup yields CDR1 SGHRS and CDR2 YFSETQ. There are 15 residues in the CDR3. CDR3 sequence (DNA): TGCGCCAGCAGCGCAACTAGCGGGGGCTACAATGAGCAGTTCTTC. Protein: CASSATSGGYNEQFF.

This clonotype was seen many times. The J gene is TRBJ1-5, the V gene TRBV20-1; 8 nucleotides line up with TRBD1. The CDR3 has 14 amino acids. CDR1 is DFQATT, CDR2 SNEGSKA, per germline (reference sequence). Trimming removed 6 bases from V and 2 bases from J; junction bases left unmatched: 6. CDR3 DNA sequence: TGCAGTGCATTCACGGGACAGGGCAATCAGCCCCAGCATTTT. The encoded protein is CSAFTGQGNQPQHF.